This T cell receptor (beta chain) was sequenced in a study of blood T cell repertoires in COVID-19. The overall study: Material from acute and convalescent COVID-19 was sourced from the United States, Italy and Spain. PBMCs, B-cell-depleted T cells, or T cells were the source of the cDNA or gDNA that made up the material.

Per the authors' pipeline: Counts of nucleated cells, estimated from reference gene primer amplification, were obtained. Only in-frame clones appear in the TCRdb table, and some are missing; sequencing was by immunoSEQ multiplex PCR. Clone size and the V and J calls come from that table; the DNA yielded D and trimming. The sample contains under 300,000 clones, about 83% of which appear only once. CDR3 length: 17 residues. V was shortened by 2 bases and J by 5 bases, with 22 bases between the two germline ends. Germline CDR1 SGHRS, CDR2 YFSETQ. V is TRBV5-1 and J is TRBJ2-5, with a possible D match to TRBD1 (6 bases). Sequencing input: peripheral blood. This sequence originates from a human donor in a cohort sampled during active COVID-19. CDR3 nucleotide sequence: TGCGCCAGCAGCTTACAGGGCAGTTCCAATAGTTGGGAGACCCAGTACTTC. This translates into CASSLQGSSNSWETQYF.